One and the same sample provided the 18 T cell receptor beta chains below, sequenced in a study of Ad26.COV2.S vaccination and SARS-CoV-2 variants. Repertoires were generated with immunoSEQ multiplex PCR, while TCRdb's copy carries only in-frame clones and drops some. Among 150,000 to 200,000 clones listed, roughly 89% were seen once. Sequenced here: peripheral blood, sampled after recovery from COVID-19. The receptors come from a human donor who had recovered from COVID-19.

On this clone: Germline and junction disagree at one end, which may indicate a read error. This rearrangement joins TRBV7-7 to TRBJ2-1; 10 positions match TRBD2. The germline CDR1 and CDR2 sequences are SSHAT and FNYEAQ (reference sequence). CDR3 length: 15 amino acids. The CDR3 sequence is CASSHSGGTGNEQFF. In DNA, the CDR3 is TGTGCTAGCAGCCATAGCGGGGGGACGGGGAATGAGCAGTTCTTC.

The V call is TRBV18, the J call TRBJ1-2; maybe TRBD1 (5 bases). The CDR3 covers 15 residues. V lost 0 bases and J 2 bases, leaving 10 bases between the germline ends. CDR1 KGHSH and CDR2 LQKENI come from the germline V gene. The CDR3: CASSPPVGENYGYTF. The CDR3 DNA reads as TGTGCCAGCTCACCACCGGTAGGGGAGAACTATGGCTACACCTTC.

The chain has TRBV5-1 and TRBJ2-1; D unclear. Trimming took off 5 bases at V and 1 base at J, with 10 bases between the two ends. The germline V gene has CDR1 SGHRS and CDR2 YFSETQ. This CDR3 spans 14 amino acids. The CDR3 loop is CASSWGTSYNEQFF. In DNA, the CDR3 is TGCGCCAGCAGTTGGGGTACATCCTACAATGAGCAGTTCTTC.

This clone was observed a single time. The rearrangement uses TRBV5-1 and TRBJ1-6; TRBD1 is a possible D gene (5 bases). The CDR3 totals 15 residues. Germline CDR1 and CDR2: SGHRS and YFSETQ. Deletions cut 2 bases from V and 1 base from J, with 7 bases between. CDR3 nucleotides: TGCGCCAGCAGCTTCGACAGTTCCTATAATTCACCCCTCCACTTT. It specifies CASSFDSSYNSPLHF.

V gene TRBV30 combines with J gene TRBJ1-5; TRBD1 is a possible D gene (5 bases). This CDR3 has 13 residues. Germline assignment: CDR1 GTSNPN and CDR2 SVGIG (reference sequence). V was clipped by 5 bases and J by 2 bases, with 10 bases between them. CDR3 nucleotides: TGTGCCTGGGCCAAAGGGGGCAATCAGCCCCAGCATTTT. This encodes CAWAKGGNQPQHF.

The V gene is TRBV5-3, the J gene TRBJ2-6, with D perhaps given as TRBD1 or TRBD2 (5 bases each). TRBV5-3 is an ORF; its function is uncertain. The CDR3 has 19 residues. V shed 1 base and J shed 0 bases, with 17 bases lying between them. The CDR3 sequence is CARSLSTGPKGSGANVLTF. The CDR3 DNA reads as TGTGCCAGAAGCTTGAGTACGGGACCGAAAGGCTCTGGGGCCAACGTCCTGACTTTC.

The rearrangement joins TRBV2 to TRBJ1-1; possible D gene TRBD1, 5 bases. Deletions cut 9 bases from V and 1 base from J, with 12 bases between. Germline assignment: CDR1 SNHLY and CDR2 FYNNEI. The CDR3 length is 13 residues. CDR3 in amino acids: CARTLGQNTEAFF. The CDR3 region has the DNA TGTGCCAGGACCCTTGGACAGAACACTGAAGCTTTCTTT.

The chain combines TRBV5-1 with TRBJ2-2, with a tentative D call TRBD1 (6 bases). The CDR3 is 14 amino acids. Trimming left V 6 bases short and J 4 bases short, with 13 bases between. Looked up from germline, CDR1 is SGHRS and CDR2 is YFSETQ. The CDR3, as DNA: TGCGCCAGCAACGGAAGAGGGGGCACCGGGGAGCTGTTTTTT. It is translated as CASNGRGGTGELFF.

The J gene is TRBJ1-4, the V gene TRBV2, with 8 bases lining up with TRBD1. CDR3 length: 14 residues. V shed 7 bases, J shed 3 bases, and the junction held 4 bases outside the gene matches. The V gene's germline CDR1 is SNHLY and CDR2 FYNNEI. CDR3 coding DNA: TGTGCCAGCAAGACAGGGGCGTCTAATGAAAAACTGTTTTTT. It is translated as CASKTGASNEKLFF.

The rearrangement joins TRBV6-4 to TRBJ2-2; D not resolved. Trimming cost V 4 bases and J 2 bases, with 8 bases left between them. Germline values: CDR1 MRHNA, CDR2 SNTAGT. CDR3 length equals 14 residues. The CDR3 protein is CASSGTNNTGELFF. The CDR3 coding sequence is TGTGCCAGCAGTGGGACCAATAACACCGGGGAGCTGTTTTTT.

This clone was seen a handful of times. The gene calls are TRBV4-1 and TRBJ2-2, with unresolved D. The germline V gene has CDR1 MGHRA and CDR2 YSYEKL. The germline V and J ends were trimmed by 2 bases and 5 bases, with 9 bases remaining between them. The CDR3 loop spans 14 amino acids. The CDR3 region has the DNA TGCGCCAGCAGCCAATTAGAGGTAACCGGGGAGCTGTTTTTT. This gives the protein CASSQLEVTGELFF.

This clone was found once. CDR3 region: CASSMGLAGSYEQYF. CDR3 DNA: TGTGCCAGCAGTATGGGACTAGCGGGATCCTACGAGCAGTACTTC. The chain joins TRBV27 to TRBJ2-7; 13 nucleotides agree with TRBD2. The CDR3 is 15 residues long. The V and J ends lost 5 bases and 1 base, in that order; junction bases with no gene match: 2. The V gene's germline CDR1 is MNHEY and CDR2 SMNVEV (reference sequence).

This clone has only a few counts. The genes are TRBV4-2 and TRBJ2-2, with a possible D match to TRBD2 (6 bases). Trimming stripped 1 base from V and 3 bases from J, with 18 bases between. The CDR3 is made up of 18 amino acids. Germline V gives CDR1 LGHNA, CDR2 YNFKEQ. CDR3 nucleotides: TGTGCCAGCAGCCAAGTATTTTCGACTAGGGTGTACACCGGGGAGCTGTTTTTT. It translates to CASSQVFSTRVYTGELFF.

This clone came up many times. The chain links TRBV30 to TRBJ2-7, with D maybe TRBD2 (6 bases). The CDR3 runs to 15 residues. CDR1 GTSNPN and CDR2 SVGIG come from the germline V gene (reference sequence). The V end was cut by 0 bases, the J end by 1 base, with 13 bases between. The CDR3 here is CAWSVLEGTSYEQYF. The CDR3 nucleotides are TGTGCCTGGAGTGTTCTGGAGGGCACGTCCTACGAGCAGTACTTC.

Notes on this clone: The same CDR3 can be traced to other DNA sequences in this sample. The gene calls are TRBV5-8 and TRBJ1-2; possibly TRBD1 for D (5 bases). This CDR3 contains 14 residues. Deletions cut 2 bases from V and 5 bases from J, with 13 bases between. In germline, CDR1 is SGHTS, CDR2 YDEGEE. DNA of the CDR3: TGTGCCAGCAGCTTAGGAACAGGAAATTATGGCTACACCTTC. Residues: CASSLGTGNYGYTF.

This clone was seen once. V usage is TRBV27 and J usage is TRBJ2-7; D not certain. This CDR3 has 13 amino acids. Trimming took off 6 bases at V and 0 bases at J, with 9 bases between the two ends. CDR1 MNHEY and CDR2 SMNVEV come from the germline V gene (reference sequence). The CDR3, as DNA: TGTGCCAGCAGACACGGAGACTCCTACGAGCAGTACTTC. Residues: CASRHGDSYEQYF.

The chain recombines TRBV5-1 with TRBJ2-3, with 7 bases matching TRBD1. Germline CDR1 and CDR2: SGHRS and YFSETQ. Trimming removed 4 bases from V and 0 bases from J; junction bases left unmatched: 5. CDR3 length equals 15 residues. Here the CDR3 DNA reads TGCGCCAGCAGCCCCGGACAGGTTAGCACAGATACGCAGTATTTT. Protein: CASSPGQVSTDTQYF. The full variable domain, completed using reference TRBV5-1 and TRBJ2-3, is KAGVTQTPRYLIKTRGQQVTLSCSPISGHRSVSWYQQTPGQGLQFLFEYFSETQRNKGNFPGRFSGRQFSNSRSEMNVSTLELGDSALYLCASSPGQVSTDTQYFGPGTRLTVL.

V is TRBV5-5 and J is TRBJ2-1; 9 nucleotides line up with TRBD1. The CDR3 length is 15 residues. V shed 4 bases, J shed 6 bases, and the junction held 8 bases outside the gene matches. Germline lookup yields CDR1 SGHKS and CDR2 YYEKEE (reference sequence). CDR3 sequence: CASSLGQGLLNEQFF. The CDR3 bases are TGTGCCAGCAGCCTGGGACAGGGCCTCCTCAATGAGCAGTTCTTC.